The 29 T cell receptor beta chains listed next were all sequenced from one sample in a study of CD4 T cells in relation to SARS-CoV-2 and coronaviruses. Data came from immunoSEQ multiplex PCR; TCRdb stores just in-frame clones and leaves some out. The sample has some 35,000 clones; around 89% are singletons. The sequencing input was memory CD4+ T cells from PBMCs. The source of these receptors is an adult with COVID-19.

The CDR3 region is CAISGGQLTSYEQYF. CDR3 in DNA: TGTGCCATCAGTGGAGGGCAACTAACATCCTACGAGCAGTACTTC. The genes are TRBV10-3 and TRBJ2-7; D might be TRBD2 (5 bases). The V end lost 4 bases, the J end lost 1 base, and 14 bases lay between the germline ends. There are 15 residues in the CDR3. Germline lookup yields CDR1 ENHRY and CDR2 SYGVKD.

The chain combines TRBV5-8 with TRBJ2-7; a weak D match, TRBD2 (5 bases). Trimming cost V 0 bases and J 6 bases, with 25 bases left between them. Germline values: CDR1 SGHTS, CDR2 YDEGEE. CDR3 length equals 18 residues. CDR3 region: CASSLVVRGTKARPEQYF. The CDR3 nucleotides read TGTGCCAGCAGCTTGGTAGTTCGGGGTACCAAAGCGCGTCCCGAGCAGTACTTC.

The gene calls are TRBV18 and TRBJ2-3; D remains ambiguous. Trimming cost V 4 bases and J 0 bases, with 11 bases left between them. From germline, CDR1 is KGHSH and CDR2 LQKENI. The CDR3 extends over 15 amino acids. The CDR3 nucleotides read TGTGCCAGCTCACTGATAACCAAGAGCACAGATACGCAGTATTTT. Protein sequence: CASSLITKSTDTQYF.

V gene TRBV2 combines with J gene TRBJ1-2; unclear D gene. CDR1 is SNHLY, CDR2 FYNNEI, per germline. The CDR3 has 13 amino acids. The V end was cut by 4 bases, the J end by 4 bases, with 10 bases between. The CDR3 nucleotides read TGTGCCAGCAGTGCCGACGGATCCTATGGCTACACCTTC. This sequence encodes CASSADGSYGYTF.

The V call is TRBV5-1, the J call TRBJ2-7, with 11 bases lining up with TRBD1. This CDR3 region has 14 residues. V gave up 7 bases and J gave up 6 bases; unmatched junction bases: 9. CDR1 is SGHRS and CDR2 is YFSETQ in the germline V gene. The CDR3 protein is CASAPGQGGSEQYF. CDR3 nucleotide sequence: TGCGCCAGCGCCCCGGGACAGGGGGGTAGCGAGCAGTACTTC.

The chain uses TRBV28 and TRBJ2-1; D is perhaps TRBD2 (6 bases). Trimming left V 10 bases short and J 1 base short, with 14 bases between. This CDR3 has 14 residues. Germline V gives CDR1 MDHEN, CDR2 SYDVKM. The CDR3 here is CATRDSPSYNEQFF. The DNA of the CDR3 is TGTGCCACCCGGGACTCTCCATCCTACAATGAGCAGTTCTTC. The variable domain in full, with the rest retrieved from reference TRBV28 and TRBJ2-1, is DVKVTQSSRYLVKRTGEKVFLECVQDMDHENMFWYRQDPGLGLRLIYFSYDVKMKEKGDIPEGYSVSREKKERFSLILESASTNQTSMYLCATRDSPSYNEQFFGPGTRLTVL.

The CDR3 DNA reads as TGTGCCAGTAGTCAGGGTCACCAGCCCCAGCATTTT. Its translation: CASSQGHQPQHF. This chain uses TRBV19 with TRBJ1-5, with D possibly TRBD1 on 5 matching bases. This CDR3 contains 12 residues. Deletions cut 5 bases from V and 7 bases from J, with 9 bases between. Germline loops: CDR1 LNHDA, CDR2 SQIVND (reference sequence).

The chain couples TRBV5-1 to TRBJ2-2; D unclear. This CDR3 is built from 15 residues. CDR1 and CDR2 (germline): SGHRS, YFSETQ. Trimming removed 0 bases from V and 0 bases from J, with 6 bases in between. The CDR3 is CASSLVRANTGELFF. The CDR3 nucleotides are TGCGCCAGCAGCTTGGTCCGGGCGAACACCGGGGAGCTGTTTTTT.

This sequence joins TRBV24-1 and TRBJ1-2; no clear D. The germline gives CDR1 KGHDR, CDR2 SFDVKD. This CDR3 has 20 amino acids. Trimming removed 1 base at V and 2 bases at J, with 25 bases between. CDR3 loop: CATSDLSLKASAEMNYGYTF. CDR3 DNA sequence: TGTGCCACCAGTGATTTATCGTTGAAGGCTTCGGCAGAAATGAACTATGGCTACACCTTC.

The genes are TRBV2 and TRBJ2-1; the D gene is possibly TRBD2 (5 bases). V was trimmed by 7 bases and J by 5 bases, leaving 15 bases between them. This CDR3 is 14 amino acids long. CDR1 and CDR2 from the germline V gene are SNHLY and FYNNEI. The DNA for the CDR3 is TGTGCCAGCAATCGGCTAGCTTTTGACAATGAGCAGTTCTTC. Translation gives CASNRLAFDNEQFF.

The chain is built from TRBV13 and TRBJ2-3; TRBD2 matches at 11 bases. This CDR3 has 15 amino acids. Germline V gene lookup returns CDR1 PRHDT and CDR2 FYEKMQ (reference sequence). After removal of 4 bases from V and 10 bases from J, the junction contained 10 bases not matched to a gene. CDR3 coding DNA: TGTGCCAGCAGCTCCAACCCTAGCGGGGGGTCTCCGCAGTATTTT. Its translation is CASSSNPSGGSPQYF.

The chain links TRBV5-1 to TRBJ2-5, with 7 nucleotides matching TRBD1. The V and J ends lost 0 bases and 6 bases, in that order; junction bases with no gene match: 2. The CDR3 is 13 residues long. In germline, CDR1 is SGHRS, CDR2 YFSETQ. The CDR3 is CASSLDRGQTQYF. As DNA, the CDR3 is TGCGCCAGCAGCTTGGACAGGGGCCAGACCCAGTACTTC.

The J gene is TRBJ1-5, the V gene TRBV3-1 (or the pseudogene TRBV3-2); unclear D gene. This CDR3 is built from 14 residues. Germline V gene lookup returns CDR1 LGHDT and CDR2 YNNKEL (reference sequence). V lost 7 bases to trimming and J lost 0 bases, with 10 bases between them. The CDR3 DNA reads TGTGCCAGCACCACCGGTTATAGCAATCAGCCCCAGCATTTT. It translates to CASTTGYSNQPQHF.

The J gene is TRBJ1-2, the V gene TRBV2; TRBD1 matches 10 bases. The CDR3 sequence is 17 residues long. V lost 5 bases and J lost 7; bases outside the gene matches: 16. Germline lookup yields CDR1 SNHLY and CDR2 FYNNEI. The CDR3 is CASSPTRDRGATGGYTF. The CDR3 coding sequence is TGTGCCAGCAGTCCCACCCGGGACAGGGGCGCCACTGGTGGCTACACCTTC. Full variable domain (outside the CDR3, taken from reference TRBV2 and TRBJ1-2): EPEVTQTPSHQVTQMGQEVILRCVPISNHLYFYWYRQILGQKVEFLVSFYNNEISEKSEIFDDQFSVERPDGSNFTLKIRSTKLEDSAMYFCASSPTRDRGATGGYTFGSGTRLTVV.

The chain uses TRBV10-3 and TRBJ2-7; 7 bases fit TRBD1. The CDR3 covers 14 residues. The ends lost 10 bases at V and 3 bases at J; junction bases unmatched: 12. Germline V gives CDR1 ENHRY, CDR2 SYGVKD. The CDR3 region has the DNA TGTGCCACTTCCGCCGGGACAGACAACTACGAGCAGTACTTC. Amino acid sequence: CATSAGTDNYEQYF.

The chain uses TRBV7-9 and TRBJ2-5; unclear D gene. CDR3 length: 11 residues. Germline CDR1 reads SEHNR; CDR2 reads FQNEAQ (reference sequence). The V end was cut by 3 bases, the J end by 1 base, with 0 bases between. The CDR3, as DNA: TGTGCCAGCAGCTTCCAAGAGACCCAGTACTTC. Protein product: CASSFQETQYF.

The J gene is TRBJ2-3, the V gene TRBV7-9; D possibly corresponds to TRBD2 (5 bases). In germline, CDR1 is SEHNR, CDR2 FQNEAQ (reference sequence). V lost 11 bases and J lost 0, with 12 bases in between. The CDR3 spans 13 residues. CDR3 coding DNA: TGTGCCCTGGTCCGGGGTAGCACAGATACGCAGTATTTT. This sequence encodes CALVRGSTDTQYF.

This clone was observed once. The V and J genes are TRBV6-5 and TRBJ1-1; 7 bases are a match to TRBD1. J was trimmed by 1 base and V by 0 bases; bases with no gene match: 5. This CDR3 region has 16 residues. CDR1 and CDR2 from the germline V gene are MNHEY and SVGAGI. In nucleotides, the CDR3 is TGTGCCAGCAGTTACTCGCTCAGGGGGGGGAACACTGAAGCTTTCTTT. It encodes CASSYSLRGGNTEAFF.

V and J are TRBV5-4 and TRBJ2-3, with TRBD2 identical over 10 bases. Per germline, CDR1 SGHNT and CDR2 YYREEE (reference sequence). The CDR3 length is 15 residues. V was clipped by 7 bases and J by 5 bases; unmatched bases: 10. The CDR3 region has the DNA TGTGCCAGCGAGGGTAGCGGGGGGTTCGGAGATACGCAGTATTTT. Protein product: CASEGSGGFGDTQYF.

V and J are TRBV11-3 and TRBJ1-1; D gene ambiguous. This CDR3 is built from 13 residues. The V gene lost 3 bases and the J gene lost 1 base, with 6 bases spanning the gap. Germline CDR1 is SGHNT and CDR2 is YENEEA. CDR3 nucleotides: TGTGCCAGCAGCTTGCAGGCGAACACTGAAGCTTTCTTT. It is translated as CASSLQANTEAFF.

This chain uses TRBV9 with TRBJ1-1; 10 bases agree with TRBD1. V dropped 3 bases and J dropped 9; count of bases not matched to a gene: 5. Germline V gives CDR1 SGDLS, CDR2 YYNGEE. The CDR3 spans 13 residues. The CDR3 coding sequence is TGTGCCAGCAGCGCACCGGGACAGGGGAAAGCTTTCTTT. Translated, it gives CASSAPGQGKAFF.

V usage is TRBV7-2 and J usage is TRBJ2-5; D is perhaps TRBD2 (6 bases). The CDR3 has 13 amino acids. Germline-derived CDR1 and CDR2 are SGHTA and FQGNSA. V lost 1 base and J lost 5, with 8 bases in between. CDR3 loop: CASSLERGETQYF. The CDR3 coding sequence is TGTGCCAGCAGCTTAGAACGGGGGGAGACCCAGTACTTC.

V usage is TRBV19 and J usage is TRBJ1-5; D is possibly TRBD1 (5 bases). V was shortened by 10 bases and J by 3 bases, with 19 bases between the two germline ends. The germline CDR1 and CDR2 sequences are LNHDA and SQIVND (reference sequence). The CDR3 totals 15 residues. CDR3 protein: CATNRDRRSNQPQHF. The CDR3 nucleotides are TGTGCCACGAACCGGGACCGACGCTCCAATCAGCCCCAGCATTTT.

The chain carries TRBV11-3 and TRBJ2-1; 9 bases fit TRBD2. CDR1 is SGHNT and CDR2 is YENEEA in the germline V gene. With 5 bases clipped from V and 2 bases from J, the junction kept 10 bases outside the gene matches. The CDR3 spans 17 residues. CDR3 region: CASSPAKVAGAYNEQFF. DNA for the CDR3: TGTGCCAGCAGCCCAGCTAAGGTAGCGGGGGCCTACAATGAGCAGTTCTTC.

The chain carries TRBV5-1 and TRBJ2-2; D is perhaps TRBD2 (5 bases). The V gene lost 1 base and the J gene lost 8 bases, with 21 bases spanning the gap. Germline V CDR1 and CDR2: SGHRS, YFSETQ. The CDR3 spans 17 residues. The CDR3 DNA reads TGCGCCAGCAGCTTGTTGGTCGCTAACCGGGGAAGTGGGGAGCTGTTTTTT. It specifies CASSLLVANRGSGELFF. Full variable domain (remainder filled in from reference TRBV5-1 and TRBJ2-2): KAGVTQTPRYLIKTRGQQVTLSCSPISGHRSVSWYQQTPGQGLQFLFEYFSETQRNKGNFPGRFSGRQFSNSRSEMNVSTLELGDSALYLCASSLLVANRGSGELFFGEGSRLTVL.

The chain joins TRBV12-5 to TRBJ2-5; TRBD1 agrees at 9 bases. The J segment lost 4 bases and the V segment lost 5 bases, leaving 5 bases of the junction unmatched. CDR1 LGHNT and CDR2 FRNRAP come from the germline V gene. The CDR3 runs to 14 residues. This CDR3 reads CASGHGTGRETQYF. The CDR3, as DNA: TGTGCTAGTGGTCATGGGACAGGGAGAGAGACCCAGTACTTC.

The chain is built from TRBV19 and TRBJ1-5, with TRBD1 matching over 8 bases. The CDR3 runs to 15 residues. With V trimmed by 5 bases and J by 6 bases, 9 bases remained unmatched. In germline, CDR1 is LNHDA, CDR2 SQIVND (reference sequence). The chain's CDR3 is CASSGPDRVRQPQHF. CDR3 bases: TGTGCCAGTAGTGGACCGGACAGGGTTCGTCAGCCCCAGCATTTT.

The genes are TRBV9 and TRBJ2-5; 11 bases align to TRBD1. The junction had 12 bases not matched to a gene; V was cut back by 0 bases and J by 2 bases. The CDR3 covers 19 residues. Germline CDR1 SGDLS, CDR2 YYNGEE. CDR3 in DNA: TGTGCCAGCAGCGTAGCTACCGGGACAGGGGGAAGAGGGCAAGAGACCCAGTACTTC. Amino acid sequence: CASSVATGTGGRGQETQYF.

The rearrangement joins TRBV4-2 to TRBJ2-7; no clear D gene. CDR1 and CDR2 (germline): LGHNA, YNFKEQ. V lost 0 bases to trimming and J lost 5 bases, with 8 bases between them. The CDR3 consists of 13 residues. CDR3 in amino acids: CASSQDTIHEQYF. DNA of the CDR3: TGTGCCAGCAGCCAAGATACTATCCACGAGCAGTACTTC.